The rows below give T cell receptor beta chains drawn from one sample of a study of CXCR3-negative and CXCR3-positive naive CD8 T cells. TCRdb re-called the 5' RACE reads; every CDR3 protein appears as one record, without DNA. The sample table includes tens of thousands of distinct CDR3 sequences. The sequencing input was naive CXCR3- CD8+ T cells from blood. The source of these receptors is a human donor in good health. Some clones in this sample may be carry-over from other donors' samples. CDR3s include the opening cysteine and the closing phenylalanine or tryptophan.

cdr3_aa: CASSHPSGEQFF
v_call: TRBV7-3
j_call: TRBJ2-1

cdr3_aa: CSAPQGPHNQPQHF
v_call: TRBV20-1
j_call: TRBJ1-5

cdr3_aa: CASSPGAGGPLYEQYF
v_call: TRBV21-1
j_call: TRBJ2-7

cdr3_aa: CASSQGLANEQFF
v_call: TRBV7-9
j_call: TRBJ2-1

cdr3_aa: CASSLGLARGQETQYF
v_call: TRBV7-2
j_call: TRBJ2-5

cdr3_aa: CSVVSGGNQPQHF
v_call: TRBV29-1
j_call: TRBJ1-5

cdr3_aa: CASRGRLAEQEIQYF
v_call: TRBV11-3
j_call: TRBJ2-5

cdr3_aa: CASLPGGKDEQFF
v_call: TRBV5-5
j_call: TRBJ2-1

cdr3_aa: CASSIPRYREGETGEAFF
v_call: TRBV19
j_call: TRBJ1-1

cdr3_aa: CSVELFVQGAETQYF
v_call: TRBV29-1
j_call: TRBJ2-5

cdr3_aa: CASSHSGVPNTGELFF
v_call: TRBV7-2
j_call: TRBJ2-2

cdr3_aa: CSVIRPGSANTEAFF
v_call: TRBV29-1
j_call: TRBJ1-1

cdr3_aa: CASSLADSSYNEQFF
v_call: TRBV7-2
j_call: TRBJ2-1

cdr3_aa: CASSKRFRNTEAFF
v_call: TRBV21-1
j_call: TRBJ1-1